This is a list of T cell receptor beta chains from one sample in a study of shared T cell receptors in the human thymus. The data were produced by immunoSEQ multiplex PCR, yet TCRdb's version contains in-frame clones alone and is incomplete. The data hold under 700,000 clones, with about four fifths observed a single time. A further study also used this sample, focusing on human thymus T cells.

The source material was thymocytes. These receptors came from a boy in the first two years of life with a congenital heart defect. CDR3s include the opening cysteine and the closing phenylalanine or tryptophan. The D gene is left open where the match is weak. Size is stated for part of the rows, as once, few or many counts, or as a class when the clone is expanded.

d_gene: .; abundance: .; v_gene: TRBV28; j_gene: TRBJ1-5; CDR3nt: TGTGCCAGCAGTTTTAGCCACGGGACACACGGACAGCCCCAGCATTTT; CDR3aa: CASSFSHGTHGQPQHF
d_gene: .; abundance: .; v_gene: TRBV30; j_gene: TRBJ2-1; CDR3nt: TGTGCCTGGAGTGTACGATTGACTCCCTATCATTGCAATGAGCAGTTCTTC; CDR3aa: CAWSVRLTPYHCNEQFF
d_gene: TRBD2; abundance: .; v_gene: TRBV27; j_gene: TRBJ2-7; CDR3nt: TGTGCCAGCAAATCAACGGCGGGAGGAGACGAGCAGTACTTC; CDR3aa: CASKSTAGGDEQYF
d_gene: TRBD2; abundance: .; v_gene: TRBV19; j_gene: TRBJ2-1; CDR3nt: TGTGCCAGTAGTAAGGCGGGAGCTCCAAGCTCCTACAATGAGCAGTTCTTC; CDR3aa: CASSKAGAPSSYNEQFF
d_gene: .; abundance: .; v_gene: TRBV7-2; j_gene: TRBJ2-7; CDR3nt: TGTGCCAGCAGCCTTGGAAGCGGGGACAGGCCCTACGAGCAGTACTTC; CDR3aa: CASSLGSGDRPYEQYF
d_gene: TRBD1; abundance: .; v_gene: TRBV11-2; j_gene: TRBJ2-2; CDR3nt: TGTGCCAGCAGCTCAATCAGGGGGCAACAGGGCGGGGAGCTGTTTTTT; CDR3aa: CASSSIRGQQGGELFF
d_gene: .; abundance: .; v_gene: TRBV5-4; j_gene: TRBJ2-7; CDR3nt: TGTGCCAGCAGTTCCACACAGGGCCGCGTGGACGAGCAGTACTTC; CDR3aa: CASSSTQGRVDEQYF
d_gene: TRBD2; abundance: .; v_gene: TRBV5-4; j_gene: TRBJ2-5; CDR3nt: TGTGCCAGCAGCTTGGAGCGGGAGGGTCAAGAGACCCAGTACTTC; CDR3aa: CASSLEREGQETQYF
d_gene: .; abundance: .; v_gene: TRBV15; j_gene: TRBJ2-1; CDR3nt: TGTGCCACCAGCAGAGATCTAGCAGACTACAATGAGCAGTTCTTC; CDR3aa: CATSRDLADYNEQFF
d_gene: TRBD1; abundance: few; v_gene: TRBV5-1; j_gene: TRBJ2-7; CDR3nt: TGCGCCAGCAGCCCAGGACGAACGGGACAGTCGTACTACGAGCAGTACTTC; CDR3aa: CASSPGRTGQSYYEQYF
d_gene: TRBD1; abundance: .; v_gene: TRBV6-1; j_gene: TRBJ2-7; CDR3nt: TGTGCCAGCCGGACAGGTCACACCTACGAGCAGTACTTC; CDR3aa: CASRTGHTYEQYF
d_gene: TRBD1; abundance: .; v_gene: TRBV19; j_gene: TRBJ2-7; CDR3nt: TGTGCCAGTAGCCGGGACAGGGGACCCAACCACAACGAGCAGTACTTC; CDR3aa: CASSRDRGPNHNEQYF
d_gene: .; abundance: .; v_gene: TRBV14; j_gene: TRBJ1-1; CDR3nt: TGTGCCAGCAGCCAACACTACAGGGACGGCACTGAAGCTTTCTTT; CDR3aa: CASSQHYRDGTEAFF
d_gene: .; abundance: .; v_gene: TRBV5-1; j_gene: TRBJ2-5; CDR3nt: TGCGCCAGCAGCTCCCTCACGCGACTAGGAAGGGACGGGGAGACCCAGTACTTC; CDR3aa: CASSSLTRLGRDGETQYF
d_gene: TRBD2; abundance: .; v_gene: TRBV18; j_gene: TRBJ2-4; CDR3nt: TGTGCCAGCTCGCTCCCGGGGGGAATGAACATTCAGTACTTC; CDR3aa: CASSLPGGMNIQYF
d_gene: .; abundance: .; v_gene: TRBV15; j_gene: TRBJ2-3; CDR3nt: TGTGCCACCAGCAGACCGGGATTAATCACAGATACGCAGTATTTT; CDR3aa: CATSRPGLITDTQYF
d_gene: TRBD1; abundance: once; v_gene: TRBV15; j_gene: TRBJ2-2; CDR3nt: TGTGCCACCAGCAGACACAGGGGCACCGGGGAGCTGTTTTTT; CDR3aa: CATSRHRGTGELFF
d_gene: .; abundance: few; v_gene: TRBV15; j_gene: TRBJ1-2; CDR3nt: TGTGCCACCAGCAGAGATTTAAAGGGGACTAACTATGGCTACACCTTC; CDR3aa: CATSRDLKGTNYGYTF